This T cell receptor (beta chain) comes out of a study of OX40 agonist ivuxolimab in advanced cancers. Some clones are missing from TCRdb's copy, which holds only in-frame ones; the method was immunoSEQ multiplex PCR. The sample shows about 66,000 clones, over 65% of them seen only once. Source: CD4+ or CD8+ T cells sorted from blood, taken in a trial of the OX40 agonist ivuxolimab. The clonotype was recovered from an adult with an advanced solid tumor such as melanoma, head and neck, liver or kidney cancer.

The CDR3 coding sequence is TGTGCCAGCAGCTCCCAACAGGGGGCGCTTAATTCACCCCTCCACTTT. It is translated as CASSSQQGALNSPLHF. The V and J genes are TRBV7-8 and TRBJ1-6; TRBD1 matches 9 bases. The CDR3 is 16 amino acids. V lost 4 bases and J lost 6; bases outside the gene matches: 7. Looked up from germline, CDR1 is SGHVS and CDR2 is FQNEAQ.